A single sample gave rise to the 28 T cell receptor beta chains below, sequenced in a study of T cell responses to AZD1222 COVID-19 vaccine. Profiling relied on immunoSEQ multiplex PCR, and the TCRdb table lists in-frame clones only, not all of them. Seen here are 120,000 or so clones, about 90% observed once, and the top ten hold over 1.5%. The specimen comprised peripheral blood, sampled on day 0 of AZD1222 vaccination. All receptors derive from an adult in good health.

V and J are TRBV18 and TRBJ1-5, with D hard to call. There are 15 residues in the CDR3. Trimming cost V 3 bases and J 0 bases, with 9 bases left between them. Germline loops: CDR1 KGHSH, CDR2 LQKENI. CDR3 in amino acids: CASSPTASSNQPQHF. In DNA, the CDR3 is TGTGCCAGCTCACCCACGGCCAGTAGCAATCAGCCCCAGCATTTT. The whole variable domain, filled in from reference TRBV18 and TRBJ1-5, reads NAGVMQNPRHLVRRRGQEARLRCSPMKGHSHVYWYRQLPEEGLKFMVYLQKENIIDESGMPKERFSAEFPKEGPSILRIQQVVRGDSAAYFCASSPTASSNQPQHFGDGTRLSIL.

The chain uses TRBV11-3 and TRBJ2-7, with D tentatively TRBD2 (6 bases). Trimming took off 0 bases at V and 7 bases at J, with 25 bases between the two ends. Germline V gene sequence: CDR1 SGHNT, CDR2 YENEEA. The CDR3 is 18 residues long. The CDR3 region has the DNA TGTGCCAGCAGCTTAGATATAGGTCCCGACAGCGGGTCTTCAGAGCAGTACGTC. Its translation is CASSLDIGPDSGSSEQYV.

V usage is TRBV18 and J usage is TRBJ1-5; D is uncertain. The CDR3 extends over 13 amino acids. The germline V gene encodes CDR1 KGHSH and CDR2 LQKENI. V was cut by 5 bases and J by 4 bases, with 9 bases left in between. Written as DNA, the CDR3 is TGTGCCAGCTCAGGCGATCAGAATCAGCCCCAGCATTTT. Protein sequence: CASSGDQNQPQHF.

The chain carries TRBV24-1 and TRBJ1-2; D ambiguous. The CDR3 is 14 amino acids. V lost 0 bases to trimming and J lost 1 base, with 5 bases between them. The germline CDR1 and CDR2 sequences are KGHDR and SFDVKD. The CDR3, as DNA: TGTGCCACCAGTGATTTGACCCTTAACTATGGCTACACCTTC. It translates to CATSDLTLNYGYTF.

The chain is built from TRBV27 and TRBJ1-2, with TRBD1 matching over 8 bases. The V and J ends lost 5 bases and 7 bases, in that order; junction bases with no gene match: 6. CDR1 and CDR2 from the germline V gene are MNHEY and SMNVEV (reference sequence). The CDR3 consists of 13 residues. The chain's CDR3 is CASSPRTGLGYTF. CDR3 bases: TGTGCCAGCAGTCCCCGGACAGGGCTTGGCTACACCTTC.

The rearrangement links TRBV5-6 to TRBJ2-5; TRBD2 matches 14 bases. The CDR3 is 16 amino acids. V shed 4 bases and J 7 bases; nucleotides not matched to a gene: 9. The V gene's germline CDR1 is SGHDT and CDR2 YYEEEE. CDR3 amino acids: CASSLGLAGGPGTQYF. The CDR3, as DNA: TGTGCCAGCAGCCTTGGACTAGCGGGAGGCCCGGGGACCCAGTACTTC. Looking up the rest from reference TRBV5-6 and TRBJ2-5 gives the full variable domain: DAGVTQSPTHLIKTRGQQVTLRCSPKSGHDTVSWYQQALGQGPQFIFQYYEEEERQRGNFPDRFSGHQFPNYSSELNVNALLLGDSALYLCASSLGLAGGPGTQYFGPGTRLLVL.

V gene TRBV20-1 combines with J gene TRBJ1-2; D unclear. Trimming shortened V by 5 bases and J by 8 bases, and 12 bases separated the two germline ends. Germline values: CDR1 DFQATT, CDR2 SNEGSKA (reference sequence). The CDR3 length is 11 residues. CDR3 nucleotides: TGCAGTGCTGCCCGGAGTCGGGGCTACACCTTC. Protein sequence: CSAARSRGYTF.

As DNA, the CDR3 is TGCAGCGTAAGGGCTGACTTGGGCACTGAAGCTTTCTTT. It yields the protein CSVRADLGTEAFF. The V and J genes are TRBV29-1 and TRBJ1-1; D call uncertain. The CDR3 length is 13 residues. In germline, CDR1 is SQVTM, CDR2 ANQGSEA. The V gene lost 6 bases and the J gene lost 4 bases, with 15 bases spanning the gap. Variable domain in full (rest from reference TRBV29-1 and TRBJ1-1): SAVISQKPSRDICQRGTSLTIQCQVDSQVTMMFWYRQQPGQSLTLIATANQGSEATYESGFVIDKFPISRPNLTFSTLTVSNMSPEDSSIYLCSVRADLGTEAFFGQGTRLTVV.

The gene calls are TRBV24-1 and TRBJ2-1, with D hard to call. The CDR3 is 12 residues long. Germline V lookup: CDR1 KGHDR, CDR2 SFDVKD. The V end lost 7 bases, the J end lost 5 bases, and 8 bases lay between the germline ends. This chain's CDR3 is CATRAGNNEQFF. The CDR3 nucleotides read TGTGCCACCAGGGCAGGCAACAATGAGCAGTTCTTC.

The chain employs TRBV30 and TRBJ2-1, with TRBD2 matching 7 bases. This CDR3 is built from 13 residues. After removal of 4 bases from V and 7 bases from J, the junction contained 7 bases not matched to a gene. Germline CDR1 GTSNPN, CDR2 SVGIG (reference sequence). CDR3 in DNA: TGTGCCTGGACCTGGGGTAGCGGGAATGAGCAGTTCTTC. It translates to CAWTWGSGNEQFF.

CDR3: CASSEVSARLPYEQYF. As DNA, the CDR3 is TGTGCCAGCAGTGAAGTTTCGGCCCGTCTCCCCTACGAGCAGTACTTC. The chain has TRBV6-1 and TRBJ2-7, with D hard to call. Germline values: CDR1 MNHNS, CDR2 SASEGT. The CDR3 contains 16 residues. V was trimmed by 1 base and J by 2 bases, leaving 15 bases between them.

The rearrangement uses TRBV7-9 and TRBJ2-1; D gene ambiguous. The germline gives CDR1 SEHNR, CDR2 FQNEAQ (reference sequence). Trimming pared 6 bases from V and 5 bases from J, leaving 5 bases between. The CDR3 covers 11 residues. CDR3 sequence reads: CASRLNNEQFF. In nucleotides, the CDR3 is TGTGCCAGCAGGCTGAACAATGAGCAGTTCTTC.

The chain uses TRBV19 and TRBJ1-4, with D possibly TRBD1 on 5 matching bases. This CDR3 is 16 amino acids long. The germline gives CDR1 LNHDA, CDR2 SQIVND (reference sequence). V was cut by 6 bases and J by 5 bases, with 19 bases left in between. This CDR3 is CASRRAMEGRNEKLFF. In nucleotides, the CDR3 is TGTGCCAGTAGAAGGGCCATGGAGGGACGAAATGAAAAACTGTTTTTT. The whole variable domain, remainder taken from reference TRBV19 and TRBJ1-4, is DGGITQSPKYLFRKEGQNVTLSCEQNLNHDAMYWYRQDPGQGLRLIYYSQIVNDFQKGDIAEGYSVSREKKESFPLTVTSAQKNPTAFYLCASRRAMEGRNEKLFFGSGTQLSVL.

V is TRBV6-5 and J is TRBJ2-2; no clear D. The CDR3 is 14 residues long. CDR1 is MNHEY and CDR2 is SVGAGI in the germline V gene. V lost 6 bases and J 3 bases, leaving 11 bases between the germline ends. This chain's CDR3 is CASRSPLDTGELFF. Here the CDR3 DNA reads TGTGCCAGCAGGTCCCCCCTGGACACCGGGGAGCTGTTTTTT.

In this sample, this clone turned up once. This rearrangement joins TRBV5-8 to TRBJ2-2, with D possibly being TRBD2 (6 bases). The CDR3 runs to 15 residues. CDR1 SGHTS and CDR2 YDEGEE come from the germline V gene. The ends were cut back, 4 bases at V and 6 bases at J, with 16 bases in the middle. The CDR3 DNA is TGTGCCAGCAGCCCACCCGGAGGGTTTGCCGGGGAGCTGTTTTTT. This codes for CASSPPGGFAGELFF.

The gene calls are TRBV11-2 and TRBJ2-3; D gene unclear. CDR1 and CDR2 from the germline V gene are SGHAT and FQNNGV. The V end lost 0 bases, the J end lost 4 bases, and 8 bases lay between the germline ends. The CDR3 runs 14 residues. CDR3 coding DNA: TGTGCCAGCAGCTTAGATACCCCCCCAGATACGCAGTATTTT. Its translation: CASSLDTPPDTQYF.

The chain links TRBV5-1 to TRBJ1-1, with 7 bases identical to TRBD1. V lost 2 bases to trimming and J lost 4 bases; unmatched junction nucleotides: 2. The CDR3 is 13 residues long. Germline assignment: CDR1 SGHRS and CDR2 YFSETQ. The CDR3 protein is CASSLHRGTEAFF. The CDR3 DNA is TGCGCCAGCAGCTTACACAGGGGCACTGAAGCTTTCTTT.

The chain employs TRBV29-1 and TRBJ1-1; D might be TRBD1 (6 bases). Germline values: CDR1 SQVTM, CDR2 ANQGSEA. This CDR3 region has 13 residues. Trimming took 6 bases from V and 1 from J, leaving 12 bases between them. CDR3 in DNA: TGCAGCGTGTTAAGGACAGCGAACACTGAAGCTTTCTTT. Its protein product is CSVLRTANTEAFF.

The sample holds a few counts of this clone. The rearrangement joins TRBV20-1 to TRBJ1-1; tentative D call: TRBD1 (5 bases). Germline V CDR1 and CDR2: DFQATT, SNEGSKA (reference sequence). Trimming took off 5 bases at V and 6 bases at J, with 10 bases between the two ends. There are 11 residues in the CDR3. The CDR3 region is CSASTDSEAFF. DNA for the CDR3: TGCAGTGCTTCGACAGACTCTGAAGCTTTCTTT.

The V gene is TRBV28, the J gene TRBJ2-7; TRBD1 might be the D (6 bases). V was trimmed by 7 bases and J by 4 bases, leaving 17 bases between them. Germline values: CDR1 MDHEN, CDR2 SYDVKM. The CDR3 consists of 14 residues. CDR3 DNA sequence: TGTGCCAGCAACGGCCAGGGGAATGGGTACGAGCAGTACGTC. It specifies CASNGQGNGYEQYV.

On this clone: Other DNA sequences within the sample encode an identical CDR3. This chain links TRBV19 with TRBJ1-6; D is ambiguous. Trimming shortened V by 1 base and J by 9 bases, and 10 bases separated the two germline ends. The CDR3 sequence is 14 residues long. Germline-derived CDR1 and CDR2 are LNHDA and SQIVND (reference sequence). The CDR3, as DNA: TGTGCCAGTAGTATAGTTTCCGGGAGTTCACCCCTCCACTTT. Translated, it gives CASSIVSGSSPLHF.

This clone was counted a single time. The CDR3 DNA reads as TGTGCCAGCAGTTACACAGGGTCGGGCAAAAACATTCAGTACTTC. This codes for CASSYTGSGKNIQYF. This chain uses TRBV6-5 with TRBJ2-4, with D tentatively TRBD1 (6 bases). This CDR3 is built from 15 residues. CDR1 is MNHEY and CDR2 is SVGAGI in the germline V gene. Trimming removed 2 bases at V and 3 bases at J, with 11 bases between.

This chain joins TRBV23-1 and TRBJ1-5, with TRBD1 matching 7 bases. TRBV23-1 is annotated as an ORF whose role is uncertain. Losses at the gene ends were 2 bases for V and 6 bases for J; bases not matched to a gene: 7. This CDR3 is 15 amino acids long. CDR3 region: CASSQITGAPQPQHF. The CDR3 DNA sequence: TGCGCCAGCAGTCAAATTACAGGGGCACCTCAGCCCCAGCATTTT.

The DNA of the CDR3 is TGTGCCAGCAGTCCTCCGAGCAGTTACGAGCAGTACTTC. Protein sequence: CASSPPSSYEQYF. V and J are TRBV28 and TRBJ2-7, with D hard to call. This CDR3 contains 13 residues. V shed 5 bases and J shed 4 bases, with 12 bases lying between them. Germline CDR1 is MDHEN and CDR2 is SYDVKM.

This clone has only one observation. The V and J genes are TRBV6-4 and TRBJ1-6; D unclear. V was clipped by 6 bases and J by 8 bases, with 17 bases between them. CDR1 MRHNA and CDR2 SNTAGT come from the germline V gene. The CDR3 has 15 residues. The CDR3 loop reads CASREHTNRDSPLHF. The CDR3 DNA sequence: TGTGCCAGCAGAGAACATACAAATAGGGATTCACCCCTCCACTTT.

This chain connects TRBV10-1 to TRBJ2-7; D is uncertain. The CDR3 has 13 amino acids. The V end was cut by 11 bases, the J end by 4 bases, with 18 bases between. Germline values: CDR1 WNHNN, CDR2 SYGVQD (reference sequence). CDR3 amino acids: CARPIGPRYEQYV. DNA of the CDR3: TGCGCCCGCCCGATAGGGCCAAGATACGAGCAGTACGTC.

This sequence joins TRBV7-9 and TRBJ1-2; D unresolved. Germline V gene lookup returns CDR1 SEHNR and CDR2 FQNEAQ (reference sequence). The V end lost 8 bases, the J end lost 7 bases, and 8 bases lay between the germline ends. The CDR3 has 10 residues. CDR3: CASGTPGYTF. For the CDR3, the DNA is TGTGCCAGCGGTACCCCTGGCTACACCTTC.

The CDR3 DNA follows: TGCGCCAGCAGTGAAAAAGACACTGAAGCTTTCTTT. Residues: CASSEKDTEAFF. This chain connects TRBV10-1 to TRBJ1-1; D remains unclear. This CDR3 spans 12 amino acids. Germline V lookup: CDR1 WNHNN, CDR2 SYGVQD (reference sequence). Trimming shortened V by 3 bases and J by 3 bases, and 5 bases separated the two germline ends.